Below, 10 T cell receptor beta chains from the same sample are listed, as sequenced in a study of blood T cell repertoires in COVID-19. The data were produced by immunoSEQ multiplex PCR, yet TCRdb's version contains in-frame clones alone and is incomplete. The data hold 130,000 or so clones, with almost 85% observed a single time. The sample comprised peripheral blood. The source is a man in his 60s with acute or convalescent COVID-19.

The chain has TRBV19 and TRBJ1-5; tentative D call: TRBD1 (6 bases). V lost 3 bases, J lost 0 bases, and 18 bases lay in between. Germline V gene lookup returns CDR1 LNHDA and CDR2 SQIVND (reference sequence). The CDR3 has 18 amino acids. The CDR3 DNA follows: TGTGCCAGTAGTATTTTGAGTCAACAGGGATATAGCAATCAGCCCCAGCATTTT. Its translation: CASSILSQQGYSNQPQHF.

V and J are TRBV5-1 and TRBJ2-6; D is ambiguous. The CDR3 contains 14 residues. V was trimmed by 3 bases and J by 2 bases, leaving 6 bases between them. The germline gives CDR1 SGHRS, CDR2 YFSETQ. The CDR3 protein is CASSSNTGANVLTF. For the CDR3, the DNA is TGCGCCAGCAGCTCAAACACTGGGGCCAACGTCCTGACTTTC.

The V call is TRBV11-2, the J call TRBJ1-1; no firm D call. The CDR3 sequence is 14 residues long. The V end was cut by 2 bases, the J end by 2 bases, with 9 bases between. CDR1 is SGHAT, CDR2 FQNNGV, per germline. The CDR3 region is CASSLWGGNTEAFF. CDR3 coding DNA: TGTGCCAGCAGCTTATGGGGAGGCAACACTGAAGCTTTCTTT.

In its sample, this clone was seen once. V gene TRBV2 combines with J gene TRBJ1-2, with no clear D. Germline V gives CDR1 SNHLY, CDR2 FYNNEI. There are 16 residues in the CDR3. Here the CDR3 DNA reads TGTGCATCAAAGGAAACCCAGGCAGGTGCTAACTATGGCTACACCTTC. Its protein product is CASKETQAGANYGYTF.

The V call is TRBV24-1, the J call TRBJ1-2; 9 nucleotides match TRBD1. Per germline, CDR1 KGHDR and CDR2 SFDVKD. The CDR3 runs to 15 residues. V dropped 4 bases and J dropped 6; count of bases not matched to a gene: 8. The CDR3 DNA is TGTGCCACCAGTGACCCTAACAGGGGGCAAAATGGCTACACCTTC. It is translated as CATSDPNRGQNGYTF.

The rearrangement links TRBV7-8 to TRBJ2-7, with TRBD2 identical over 10 bases. CDR1 and CDR2 (germline): SGHVS, FQNEAQ. V trimming: 2 bases; J trimming: 5 bases; junction bases outside the gene matches: 9. This CDR3 comprises 16 residues. The CDR3, as DNA: TGTGCCAGCAGCTTACAGGCTAGCGGGAGTAACCACGAGCAGTACTTC. This encodes CASSLQASGSNHEQYF.

This clone was detected a few times. The chain uses TRBV14 and TRBJ2-7; 7 nucleotides align to TRBD1. The germline gives CDR1 SGHDN, CDR2 FVKESK. V lost 1 base, J lost 3 bases, and 21 bases stayed unmatched. The CDR3 consists of 20 residues. The CDR3 spells CASSQVTFSGTAVLVYEQYF. In DNA, the CDR3 is TGTGCCAGCAGCCAAGTTACATTTTCCGGGACAGCCGTTTTGGTCTACGAGCAGTACTTC.

The V and J genes are TRBV7-3 and TRBJ2-7; 10 bases line up with TRBD2. The CDR3 loop spans 14 amino acids. Germline V gene lookup returns CDR1 SGHTA and CDR2 FQGTGA. Germline trimming cut 1 base from V and 5 bases from J; bases unmatched to any gene: 2. The CDR3 here is CASSLMGTSDEQYF. CDR3 sequence (DNA): TGTGCCAGCAGCTTAATGGGGACTAGCGACGAGCAGTACTTC.

The chain carries TRBV15 and TRBJ1-6, with 7 bases aligning to TRBD1. The V gene end was trimmed by 8 bases and the J gene end by 3 bases; junction bases not matched to a gene: 10. CDR1 is LNHNV, CDR2 YYDKDF, per germline (reference sequence). The CDR3 is made up of 16 amino acids. In DNA, the CDR3 is TGTGCCACCGTTATTGATGACAGGGACTATAATTCACCCCTCCACTTT. As protein: CATVIDDRDYNSPLHF.

The chain carries TRBV11-2 and TRBJ2-2; 9 bases map to TRBD2. The CDR3 has 16 residues. Losses at the gene ends were 2 bases for V and 6 bases for J; bases not matched to a gene: 7. Germline V gene sequence: CDR1 SGHAT, CDR2 FQNNGV. The CDR3 loop is CASSLWRGGNAGELFF. CDR3 sequence (DNA): TGTGCCAGCAGCTTATGGCGGGGGGGTAACGCCGGGGAGCTGTTTTTT.